The rows below give T cell receptor beta chains drawn from one sample of a study of shared clonotypes between healthy human individuals. TCRdb keeps only in-frame clones here, not all; method: immunoSEQ multiplex PCR. The sample contains 2,500,000 or so clones, around 93% of which appear only once. Material for sequencing was naive CD4+ T cells from PBMCs. Every receptor here comes from a man younger than 30 in good health. Some clones in this sample may be carry-over from other donors' samples. Each CDR3 is given with its conserved first and last residue. The D gene is left open where the match is weak. Where a row states a size, it is once, few, many or the class of an expanded clone; other rows omit it.

>TRBJ2-7|-|-|TRBV5-1
CASSLEPVGRYEQYF
TGCGCCAGCAGCTTGGAACCAGTTGGCCGATACGAGCAGTACTTC
>TRBJ2-1|-|-|TRBV14
CASSQDWSAMEQFF
TGTGCCAGCAGCCAAGATTGGTCGGCAATGGAGCAGTTCTTC
>TRBJ2-7|-|-|TRBV2
CASISALGAGYYEQYF
TGTGCCAGCATTTCAGCCCTTGGTGCAGGGTACTACGAGCAGTACTTC
>TRBJ1-1|-|-|TRBV5-4
CASRPTESDTEAFF
TGTGCCAGCAGGCCGACAGAGAGCGACACTGAAGCTTTCTTT
>TRBJ2-5|TRBD2|-|TRBV5-4
CASSPGGQETQYF
TGTGCCAGCAGCCCCGGGGGGCAAGAGACCCAGTACTTC
>TRBJ2-2|-|-|TRBV6-1
CASSVWSLNTGELFF
TGTGCCAGCAGTGTCTGGTCTCTTAACACCGGGGAGCTGTTTTTT
>TRBJ2-1|TRBD2|-|TRBV11-2
CASSPGGLGNNEQFF
TGTGCCAGCAGTCCTGGGGGACTAGGAAACAATGAGCAGTTCTTC
>TRBJ1-2|TRBD1|-|TRBV7-9
CASRTGAYGYTF
TGTGCCAGCAGGACAGGGGCCTATGGCTACACCTTC
>TRBJ1-1|-|-|TRBV2
CASSRQSNTEAFF
TGTGCCAGCAGTCGACAGTCGAACACTGAAGCTTTCTTT
>TRBJ1-1|-|-|TRBV29-1
CSVEPGRAAFF
TGCAGCGTTGAACCAGGCAGGGCAGCTTTCTTT
>TRBJ2-1|TRBD2|-|TRBV4-2
CASSPFTSGRPDEQFF
TGTGCCAGCAGCCCTTTTACTAGCGGGAGACCCGATGAGCAGTTCTTC
>TRBJ1-1|-|few|TRBV5-1
CASSFEFMNTEAFF
TGCGCCAGCAGCTTTGAGTTCATGAACACTGAAGCTTTCTTT
>TRBJ2-2|TRBD1|once|TRBV4-1
CASSQNRGRTGELFF
TGCGCCAGCAGCCAAAACAGGGGGCGAACCGGGGAGCTGTTTTTT
>TRBJ2-1|-|-|TRBV10-3
CATQAYNEQFF
TGTGCCACTCAGGCTTACAATGAGCAGTTCTTC
>TRBJ1-3|TRBD1|-|TRBV4-1
CASSPQTGQGWGNTIYF
TGCGCCAGCAGCCCTCAGACCGGACAGGGCTGGGGAAACACCATATATTTT
>TRBJ2-5|-|-|TRBV5-1
CASSLAGTGWEETQYF
TGCGCCAGCAGCTTGGCCGGCACGGGTTGGGAAGAGACCCAGTACTTC
>TRBJ2-7|-|-|TRBV7-9
CASRYDSSYEQYF
TGTGCAAGCAGGTATGACAGCTCCTACGAGCAGTACTTC
>TRBJ1-3|-|-|TRBV18
CASSPLQGVSGNTIYF
TGTGCCAGCTCACCACTCCAAGGGGTCTCTGGAAACACCATATATTTT
>TRBJ2-7|-|once|TRBV11-3
CASSFWVASSYEQYF
TGTGCCAGCAGCTTTTGGGTTGCTAGCTCCTACGAGCAGTACTTC
>TRBJ2-1|-|-|TRBV21-1
CASSKVTGGTYNEQFF
TGTGCCAGCAGCAAAGTTACGGGTGGGACCTACAATGAGCAGTTCTTC
>TRBJ2-5|-|-|TRBV7-2
CASSLRPRKETQYF
TGTGCCAGCAGCTTAAGACCGAGGAAAGAGACCCAGTACTTC
>TRBJ2-1|-|once|TRBV15
CATSRDLGSVGNEQFF
TGTGCCACCAGCAGAGATCTCGGGAGTGTTGGTAATGAGCAGTTCTTC
>TRBJ1-1|-|-|TRBV5-6
CASSLAGQGRAFF
TGTGCCAGCAGCTTGGCGGGGCAGGGTAGAGCTTTCTTT
>TRBJ2-3|-|once|TRBV5-1
CASSLALGKGTDTQYF
TGCGCCAGCAGCTTGGCCCTCGGGAAGGGGACAGATACGCAGTATTTT
>TRBJ1-2|-|-|TRBV6-6
CASSARGQAYGYTF
TGTGCCAGCAGTGCTCGCGGTCAGGCATATGGCTACACCTTC
>TRBJ2-2|-|-|TRBV5-1
CASSLDPANTGELFF
TGCGCCAGCAGCTTGGACCCCGCGAACACCGGGGAGCTGTTTTTT
>TRBJ1-5|TRBD1|-|TRBV6-6
CASRTGDQPQHF
TGTGCCAGCCGGACAGGGGATCAGCCCCAGCATTTT
>TRBJ2-5|-|-|TRBV28
CASSLSRGAQETQYF
TGTGCCAGCAGTTTGTCCAGGGGGGCCCAAGAGACCCAGTACTTC
>TRBJ2-5|-|-|TRBV18
CASSPAEETQYF
TGTGCCAGCTCACCAGCAGAGGAGACCCAGTACTTC
>TRBJ1-4|-|-|TRBV5-1
CASSSSGTNEKLFF
TGCGCCAGCAGCTCCTCCGGGACTAACGAAAAACTGTTTTTT
>TRBJ2-7|TRBD2|-|TRBV19
CASTEREGLIRHF
TGTGCCAGCACCGAGCGGGAGGGCCTCATTCGGCACTTC
>TRBJ2-4|TRBD1|-|TRBV6-5
CASSVSGTGENIQYF
TGTGCCAGCAGCGTATCCGGGACAGGGGAAAACATTCAGTACTTC
>TRBJ1-2|TRBD1|-|TRBV5-1
CASSPLTGQGRGYTF
TGCGCCAGCAGCCCCCTGACAGGACAGGGACGGGGCTACACCTTC
>TRBJ1-5|-|-|TRBV28
CASSLFGQAINQPQHF
TGTGCCAGCAGTTTATTTGGGCAGGCGATCAATCAGCCCCAGCATTTT
>TRBJ2-1|-|-|TRBV6-1
CASSERGGPKEQFF
TGTGCCAGCAGTGAAAGAGGGGGTCCCAAGGAGCAGTTCTTC
>TRBJ2-3|-|-|TRBV5-4
CASSSRAGESTDTQYF
TGTGCCAGCAGCTCAAGGGCAGGGGAGTCGACAGATACGCAGTATTTT
>TRBJ1-2|TRBD1|-|TRBV5-6
CASIPQGVNGYTF
TGTGCCAGCATCCCTCAGGGGGTCAACGGCTACACCTTC
>TRBJ2-1|TRBD1|-|TRBV6-5
CASSTDRSSYNEQFF
TGTGCCAGCAGTACGGACAGGAGCTCCTACAATGAGCAGTTCTTC
>TRBJ2-1|TRBD2|-|TRBV14
CASSQESTSGNGYNEQFF
TGTGCCAGCAGCCAAGAAAGTACTAGCGGGAATGGCTACAATGAGCAGTTCTTC
>TRBJ1-3|-|-|TRBV4-1
CASSQSHVSSGNTIYF
TGCGCCAGCAGCCAATCACACGTGAGCTCTGGAAACACCATATATTTT
>TRBJ1-4|-|-|TRBV6-6
CASTPNASLNEKLFF
TGTGCCAGCACCCCGAACGCCAGCTTGAATGAAAAACTGTTTTTT
>TRBJ2-1|-|-|TRBV7-3
CASSLRSSSNEQFF
TGTGCCAGCAGCTTAAGGTCGTCATCCAATGAGCAGTTCTTC
>TRBJ1-2|-|-|TRBV2
CASSDPAVSTNAGYTF
TGTGCCAGCAGTGATCCGGCGGTCTCGACGAATGCTGGCTACACCTTC
>TRBJ2-6|-|-|TRBV5-6
CASSPRDMLGANVLTF
TGTGCCAGCAGCCCCCGGGACATGCTTGGGGCCAACGTCCTGACTTTC
>TRBJ1-5|-|-|TRBV6-5
CASSSQTGNQPQHF
TGTGCCAGCAGTTCCCAGACCGGCAATCAGCCCCAGCATTTT
>TRBJ2-7|-|-|TRBV29-1
CSVAGRSSYEQYF
TGCAGCGTTGCGGGCCGAAGCTCCTACGAGCAGTACTTC
>TRBJ1-3|-|-|TRBV30
CAWSGVLYSGSTIYF
TGTGCCTGGAGTGGGGTCCTCTACTCTGGAAGCACCATATATTTT
>TRBJ2-2|-|-|TRBV6-5
CASSRNTGELFF
TGTGCCAGCAGCCGGAACACCGGGGAGCTGTTTTTT
>TRBJ1-2|-|-|TRBV28
CASSLGDRTRGYTF
TGTGCCAGCAGTTTAGGTGACAGGACCCGAGGCTACACCTTC
>TRBJ1-2|-|-|TRBV27
CASSFSRTYGYTF
TGTGCCAGCAGTTTTAGCAGGACCTATGGCTACACCTTC
>TRBJ1-1|-|-|TRBV10-2
CASSDLRKNTEAFF
TGCGCCAGCAGTGATCTCCGTAAGAACACTGAAGCTTTCTTT
>TRBJ2-7|-|-|TRBV6-1
CASSGRRESYEQYF
TGTGCCAGCAGTGGACGGAGGGAATCCTACGAGCAGTACTTC